Presented here are 21 T cell receptor beta chains from one specimen sequenced in a study of blood T cell repertoires in COVID-19. Profiled with immunoSEQ multiplex PCR; TCRdb holds only in-frame clones, not every one. The table lists about 150,000 clones, 90% to 95% of them singletons, with approximately 0.5% in the top ten. Source material: peripheral blood. The receptors originated from a man aged 50 to 60 with acute or convalescent COVID-19.

The chain employs TRBV7-8 and TRBJ1-4, with TRBD1 matching 7 bases. The CDR3 has 14 residues. V lost 5 bases to trimming and J lost 5 bases; unmatched junction nucleotides: 5. Germline CDR1 and CDR2: SGHVS and FQNEAQ. The DNA of the CDR3 is TGTGCCAGCAGCCGGACAGGACGGAATGAAAAACTGTTTTTT. It codes for CASSRTGRNEKLFF.

The V and J genes are TRBV16 and TRBJ1-2; D gene ambiguous. Germline V gives CDR1 KGHSY, CDR2 FQNENV. CDR3 size: 14 residues. V was cut by 6 bases and J by 4 bases, with 15 bases left in between. CDR3 coding DNA: TGTGCCAGCAGTCGACTCCCGGGTGGCTATGGCTACACCTTC. It specifies CASSRLPGGYGYTF.

The V gene is TRBV11-2, the J gene TRBJ2-4; 9 bases line up with TRBD1. This CDR3 comprises 16 residues. Germline V CDR1 and CDR2: SGHAT, FQNNGV. V dropped 5 bases and J dropped 3; count of bases not matched to a gene: 8. The CDR3 coding sequence is TGTGCCAGCAGCCCACACAGGGGGCTAGGCAAAAACATTCAGTACTTC. Its protein is CASSPHRGLGKNIQYF.

The V gene is TRBV5-1, the J gene TRBJ2-3, with D maybe TRBD2 (5 bases). This CDR3 comprises 14 residues. V gave up 2 bases and J gave up 4 bases, with 11 bases separating them. Germline assignment: CDR1 SGHRS and CDR2 YFSETQ. As DNA, the CDR3 is TGCGCCAGCAGCTTCGAGGGTCGCGCAGATACGCAGTATTTT. This encodes CASSFEGRADTQYF.

In this sample, this clone turned up a few times. This rearrangement joins TRBV5-5 to TRBJ1-2; weak D call: TRBD1 (6 bases). Trimming took off 2 bases at V and 0 bases at J, with 8 bases between the two ends. This CDR3 contains 14 residues. The V gene's germline CDR1 is SGHKS and CDR2 YYEKEE (reference sequence). CDR3 in DNA: TGTGCCAGCAGCTTAGGGGGAACTAACTATGGCTACACCTTC. It specifies CASSLGGTNYGYTF. Using reference TRBV5-5 and TRBJ1-2 for the parts outside the CDR3, the full variable domain is DAGVTQSPTHLIKTRGQQVTLRCSPISGHKSVSWYQQVLGQGPQFIFQYYEKEERGRGNFPDRFSARQFPNYSSELNVNALLLGDSALYLCASSLGGTNYGYTFGSGTRLTVV.

V usage is TRBV7-6 and J usage is TRBJ2-6, with 8 bases matching TRBD2. The CDR3 is 19 residues long. The V gene's germline CDR1 is SGHVS and CDR2 FNYEAQ. V gave up 5 bases and J gave up 0 bases; unmatched junction bases: 12. The CDR3 bases are TGTGCCAGCAGCCTCTACATGACTAGCGTGAGCTCTGGGGCCAACGTCCTGACTTTC. Its protein is CASSLYMTSVSSGANVLTF.

The rearrangement uses TRBV5-5 and TRBJ2-7; possible D gene TRBD2, 6 bases. The germline gives CDR1 SGHKS, CDR2 YYEKEE (reference sequence). V lost 3 bases, J lost 4 bases, and 14 bases lay in between. The CDR3 consists of 14 residues. This CDR3 is CASSSVGGRYEQYF. CDR3 DNA sequence: TGTGCCAGCAGCTCCGTCGGGGGTCGATACGAGCAGTACTTC.

The chain uses TRBV24-1 and TRBJ2-1; TRBD2 matches 11 bases. Trimming removed 5 bases from V and 8 bases from J; junction bases left unmatched: 10. In germline, CDR1 is KGHDR, CDR2 SFDVKD. This CDR3 region has 16 residues. The CDR3 loop is CATSVSAASGGHEQFF. CDR3 nucleotide sequence: TGTGCCACCAGTGTCAGTGCAGCTAGCGGGGGGCATGAGCAGTTCTTC.

The rearrangement joins TRBV6-4 to TRBJ2-5; 10 bases fit TRBD2. J gave up 7 bases and V 6 bases, and 11 bases lay outside the gene matches. Germline assignment: CDR1 MRHNA and CDR2 SNTAGT. There are 15 residues in the CDR3. The CDR3 bases are TGTGCCAGCAGCCGCGGACTAGCGGACGAAGCGACCCAGTACTTC. Amino acids: CASSRGLADEATQYF.

This clone has just one count. The rearrangement uses TRBV5-1 and TRBJ2-1, with TRBD1 as a possible D gene (5 bases). The CDR3 loop spans 15 amino acids. Trimming cost V 1 base and J 3 bases, with 11 bases left between them. From germline, CDR1 is SGHRS and CDR2 YFSETQ. CDR3 DNA sequence: TGCGCCAGCAGCTTGAAGACAGATAACTACAATGAGCAGTTCTTC. Its protein is CASSLKTDNYNEQFF.

The chain has TRBV27 and TRBJ2-1; TRBD1 is a possible D gene (5 bases). The CDR3 consists of 16 residues. Trimming cost V 6 bases and J 5 bases, with 20 bases left between them. From germline, CDR1 is MNHEY and CDR2 SMNVEV (reference sequence). This chain's CDR3 is CASSRLRPDRNNEQFF. CDR3 coding DNA: TGTGCCAGCAGCCGTCTTAGGCCCGACAGAAACAATGAGCAGTTCTTC.

This clone was picked up a small number of times. The chain uses TRBV7-3 and TRBJ2-1; 8 bases match TRBD2. Trimming at V came to 6 bases and at J to 9 bases, leaving 10 bases not matched to a gene. The V gene's germline CDR1 is SGHTA and CDR2 FQGTGA. The CDR3 loop spans 14 amino acids. The CDR3 nucleotides read TGTGCCAGCAGTTTACTAGCGGAGGGGCCTGAGCAGTTCTTC. Protein: CASSLLAEGPEQFF.

This clone was observed once. V gene TRBV4-2 combines with J gene TRBJ2-2; 10 positions agree with TRBD2. Germline CDR1 and CDR2: LGHNA and YNFKEQ. Germline trimming cut 0 bases from V and 0 bases from J; bases unmatched to any gene: 1. The length of the CDR3 is 17 residues. CDR3 coding DNA: TGTGCCAGCAGCCAAGATAGCGGGAGGACGAACACCGGGGAGCTGTTTTTT. Protein: CASSQDSGRTNTGELFF.

The gene calls are TRBV6-2 or TRBV6-3 and TRBJ2-7; the match to TRBD1 covers 10 bases. CDR1 MNHEY and CDR2 SVGEGT come from the germline V gene. After removal of 2 bases from V and 2 bases from J, the junction contained 6 bases not matched to a gene. The CDR3 is 16 residues long. In nucleotides, the CDR3 is TGTGCCAGCAGTTACAGCTCGGACAGGGGGACCTACGAGCAGTACGTC. Translation: CASSYSSDRGTYEQYV.

The J gene is TRBJ1-5, the V gene TRBV19; 9 bases line up with TRBD1. The trim removed 6 bases at V and 2 bases at J, leaving 5 bases unmatched. Germline assignment: CDR1 LNHDA and CDR2 SQIVND (reference sequence). The CDR3 is 15 residues long. CDR3 loop: CASSNTGGGNQPQHF. CDR3 nucleotide sequence: TGTGCCAGTAGCAATACAGGGGGCGGCAATCAGCCCCAGCATTTT.

DNA for the CDR3: TGTGCCACCAGTGCCACGGGGGTCACTGAAGCTTTCTTT. This sequence encodes CATSATGVTEAFF. This sequence joins TRBV24-1 and TRBJ1-1; maybe TRBD1 (5 bases). The V gene's germline CDR1 is KGHDR and CDR2 SFDVKD. CDR3 length equals 13 residues. V lost 5 bases to trimming and J lost 4 bases, with 10 bases between them.

This clone was observed once. The chain combines TRBV24-1 with TRBJ2-7; 9 nucleotides line up with TRBD1. J lost 2 bases, V lost 9 bases, and 7 bases had no gene match. Germline V gives CDR1 KGHDR, CDR2 SFDVKD. The CDR3 has 14 residues. The DNA for the CDR3 is TGTGCCACCTCGCCGGGACAGGGTACCTACGAGCAGTACTTC. This gives the protein CATSPGQGTYEQYF.

The rearrangement links TRBV7-3 to TRBJ2-2, with 8 nucleotides matching TRBD1. This CDR3 comprises 16 residues. Germline V gene data show CDR1 as SGHTA and CDR2 as FQGTGA. V gave up 4 bases and J gave up 3 bases; unmatched junction bases: 7. CDR3 sequence reads: CASSSSQGAYTGELFF. CDR3 in DNA: TGTGCCAGCAGCTCAAGCCAGGGGGCGTACACCGGGGAGCTGTTTTTT.

In this sample, this clone turned up a few times. This sequence joins TRBV28 and TRBJ1-4; TRBD1 aligns across 7 bases. The CDR3 has 14 residues. Losses at the gene ends were 5 bases for V and 4 bases for J; bases not matched to a gene: 4. The germline CDR1 and CDR2 sequences are MDHEN and SYDVKM. CDR3 protein: CASSPGQINEKLFF. The CDR3 bases are TGTGCCAGCAGTCCGGGACAGATTAATGAAAAACTGTTTTTT.

The chain couples TRBV19 to TRBJ2-5; D perhaps matches TRBD2 (6 bases). This CDR3 has 14 amino acids. The V gene's germline CDR1 is LNHDA and CDR2 SQIVND (reference sequence). Trimming removed 7 bases at V and 5 bases at J, with 17 bases between. The CDR3 DNA sequence: TGTGCCAGTAAGGAGGGGTGGTTGTCTGAGACCCAGTACTTC. This codes for CASKEGWLSETQYF. The whole variable domain, remainder taken from reference TRBV19 and TRBJ2-5, is DGGITQSPKYLFRKEGQNVTLSCEQNLNHDAMYWYRQDPGQGLRLIYYSQIVNDFQKGDIAEGYSVSREKKESFPLTVTSAQKNPTAFYLCASKEGWLSETQYFGPGTRLLVL.

The rearrangement uses TRBV24-1 and TRBJ2-3, with D perhaps matching TRBD2 (6 bases). The germline gives CDR1 KGHDR, CDR2 SFDVKD. Trimming removed 5 bases at V and 5 bases at J, with 16 bases between. There are 15 residues in the CDR3. In nucleotides, the CDR3 is TGTGCCACCAGTGCGTTAGAGGGGCGGGAAGATACGCAGTATTTT. Translating gives CATSALEGREDTQYF.